The TCR beta chain described here comes from a study of cytotoxic CD8 clonotypes in ibrutinib-treated CLL. The overall study: The study included roughly 10 relapsed/refractory and 15 treatment-naive patients; 17 to 18 had IGHV unmutated disease. There were, on average, about 240,000 productive templates and tens of thousands of productive rearrangements per sample.

Libraries were prepared by immunoSEQ multiplex PCR; TCRdb keeps only in-frame clonotypes and omits some of them. Of about 130,000 clones listed, 84% are singletons. Germline assignment: CDR1 SSHAT and CDR2 FNYEAQ (reference sequence). V was cut by 1 base and J by 4 bases, with 6 bases left in between. This CDR3 comprises 13 residues. The chain joins TRBV7-7 to TRBJ2-3; D unresolved. The source of this sequence is a human donor with chronic lymphocytic leukemia. The sample consisted of PBMCs, taken after 24 months of ibrutinib treatment. CDR3 protein: CASSLDLADTQYF. CDR3 nucleotide sequence: TGTGCCAGCAGCTTAGATCTGGCAGATACGCAGTATTTT.